This T cell receptor beta chain appears in the sequencing data of a study of OX40 agonist ivuxolimab in advanced cancers. Turning to the study itself: Hepatocellular carcinoma, melanoma, renal cell or head and neck cancer affected the dose-escalation patients. Subjects had a mean age of approximately 60 years, with a range of 23 to 79; almost 85% were male.

TCRdb keeps only in-frame clones here, not all; method: immunoSEQ multiplex PCR. The table includes under 85,000 clones, roughly 91% detected once. As for this clone: What it recognizes is unknown.

General observations from the study: With doses of 0.1-3.0 mg/kg, partial responders showed among the lowest clonal expansion. CD4+ and CD8+ blood T cells expanded clonally by week 6 at 0.1 to 3.0 mg/kg.

Germline V lookup: CDR1 SQVTM, CDR2 ANQGSEA. The CDR3 totals 12 residues. J was trimmed by 8 bases and V by 7 bases; bases with no gene match: 9. The gene calls are TRBV29-1 and TRBJ1-2; TRBD1 matches 8 bases. The input for sequencing was CD4+ or CD8+ T cells sorted from blood, taken in a trial of the OX40 agonist ivuxolimab. The receptor was isolated from an adult with an advanced solid tumor such as melanoma, head and neck, liver or kidney cancer. In DNA, the CDR3 is TGCAGCGACGGACAGGGTTTCGGGGGCTACACCTTC. It translates to CSDGQGFGGYTF.